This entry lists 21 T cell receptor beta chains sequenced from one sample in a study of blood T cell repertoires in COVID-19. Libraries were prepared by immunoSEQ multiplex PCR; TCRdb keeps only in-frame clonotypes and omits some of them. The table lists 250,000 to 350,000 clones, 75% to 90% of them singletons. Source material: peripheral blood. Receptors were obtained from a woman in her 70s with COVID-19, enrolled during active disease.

CDR3 in amino acids: CASSYSSSANYEQYF. The CDR3 region has the DNA TGTGCCAGCAGTTATAGTAGTAGCGCTAACTACGAGCAGTACTTC. This chain uses TRBV6-5 with TRBJ2-7; D is possibly TRBD2 (5 bases). Trimming shortened V by 3 bases and J by 3 bases, and 15 bases separated the two germline ends. Germline values: CDR1 MNHEY, CDR2 SVGAGI. The CDR3 has 15 amino acids.

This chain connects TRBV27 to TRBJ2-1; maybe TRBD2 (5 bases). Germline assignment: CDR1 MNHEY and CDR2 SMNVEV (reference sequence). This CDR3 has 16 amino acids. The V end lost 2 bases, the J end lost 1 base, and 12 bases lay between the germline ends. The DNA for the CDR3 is TGTGCCAGCAGTTTACCGGCCGGGAATTCCTACAATGAGCAGTTCTTC. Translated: CASSLPAGNSYNEQFF.

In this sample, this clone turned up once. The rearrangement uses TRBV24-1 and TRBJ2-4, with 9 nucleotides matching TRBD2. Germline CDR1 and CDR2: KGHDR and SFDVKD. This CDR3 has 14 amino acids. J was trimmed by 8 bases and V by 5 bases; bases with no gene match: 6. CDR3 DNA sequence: TGTGCCACCAGTGGCGGGGGGGCCGGAGACATTCAGTACTTC. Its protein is CATSGGGAGDIQYF.

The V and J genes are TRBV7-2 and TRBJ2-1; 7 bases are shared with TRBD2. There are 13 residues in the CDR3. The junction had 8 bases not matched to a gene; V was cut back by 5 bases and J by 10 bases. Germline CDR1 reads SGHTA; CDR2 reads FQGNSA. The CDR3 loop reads CASSTRLAWEQFF. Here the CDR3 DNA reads TGTGCCAGCAGCACCCGACTAGCCTGGGAGCAGTTCTTC. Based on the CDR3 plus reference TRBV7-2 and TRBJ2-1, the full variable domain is GAGVSQSPSNKVTEKGKDVELRCDPISGHTALYWYRQSLGQGLEFLIYFQGNSAPDKSGLPSDRFSAERTGGSVSTLTIQRTQQEDSAVYLCASSTRLAWEQFFGPGTRLTVL.

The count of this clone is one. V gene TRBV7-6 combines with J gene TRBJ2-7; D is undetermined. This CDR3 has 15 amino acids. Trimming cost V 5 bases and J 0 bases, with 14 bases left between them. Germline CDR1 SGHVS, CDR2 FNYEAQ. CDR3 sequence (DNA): TGTGCCAGCAGCCAAACATGGGCCCCCTCCTACGAGCAGTACTTC. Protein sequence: CASSQTWAPSYEQYF.

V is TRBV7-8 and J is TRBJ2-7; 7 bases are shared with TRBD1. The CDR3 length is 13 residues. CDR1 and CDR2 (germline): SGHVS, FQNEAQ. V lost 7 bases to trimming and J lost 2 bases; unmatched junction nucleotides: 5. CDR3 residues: CASTETGPYEQYF. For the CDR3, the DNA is TGTGCCAGCACCGAGACAGGGCCCTACGAGCAGTACTTC.

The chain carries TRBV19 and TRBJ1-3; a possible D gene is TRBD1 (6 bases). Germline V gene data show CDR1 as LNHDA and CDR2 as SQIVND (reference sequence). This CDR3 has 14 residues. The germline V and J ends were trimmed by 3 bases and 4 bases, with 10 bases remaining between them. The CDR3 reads CASSMDSRGNTIYF. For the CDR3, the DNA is TGTGCCAGTAGTATGGACAGCCGCGGAAACACCATATATTTT.

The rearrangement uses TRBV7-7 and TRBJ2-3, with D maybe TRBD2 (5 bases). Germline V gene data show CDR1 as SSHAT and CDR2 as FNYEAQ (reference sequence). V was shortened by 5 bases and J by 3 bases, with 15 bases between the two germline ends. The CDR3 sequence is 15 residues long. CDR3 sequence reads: CASSLTLAPTDTQYF. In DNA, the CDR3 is TGTGCCAGCAGCCTAACCCTAGCACCAACAGATACGCAGTATTTT. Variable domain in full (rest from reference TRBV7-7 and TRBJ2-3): GAGVSQSPRYKVTKRGQDVTLRCDPISSHATLYWYQQALGQGPEFLTYFNYEAQPDKSGLPSDRFSAERPEGSISTLTIQRTEQRDSAMYRCASSLTLAPTDTQYFGPGTRLTVL.

The CDR3 is CASSPGGGQPQHF. CDR3 DNA: TGTGCCAGCAGCCCAGGGGGAGGTCAGCCCCAGCATTTT. J is TRBJ1-5 and V is TRBV28, with 7 nucleotides matching TRBD1. Germline CDR1 MDHEN, CDR2 SYDVKM. With 6 bases clipped from V and 6 bases from J, the junction kept 5 bases outside the gene matches. This CDR3 has 13 residues.

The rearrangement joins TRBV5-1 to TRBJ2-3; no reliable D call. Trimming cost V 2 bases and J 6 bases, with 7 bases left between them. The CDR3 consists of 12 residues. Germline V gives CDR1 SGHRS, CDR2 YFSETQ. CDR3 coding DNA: TGCGCCAGCAGCTTTAGCCGGGATACGCAGTATTTT. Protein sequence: CASSFSRDTQYF.

CDR3 loop: CAISERDRGLNEQFF. The CDR3 DNA reads TGTGCCATCAGTGAGCGGGACAGGGGGTTGAATGAGCAGTTCTTC. The chain couples TRBV10-3 to TRBJ2-1, with TRBD1 identical over 11 bases. Germline loops: CDR1 ENHRY, CDR2 SYGVKD. This CDR3 is built from 15 residues. V was clipped by 2 bases and J by 7 bases; unmatched bases: 4.

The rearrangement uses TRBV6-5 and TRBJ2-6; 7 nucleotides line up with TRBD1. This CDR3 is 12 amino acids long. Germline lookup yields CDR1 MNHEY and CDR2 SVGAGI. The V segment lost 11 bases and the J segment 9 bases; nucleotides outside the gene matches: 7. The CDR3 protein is CAGGQSFNVLTF. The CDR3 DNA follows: TGTGCCGGGGGACAGTCCTTCAACGTCCTGACTTTC.

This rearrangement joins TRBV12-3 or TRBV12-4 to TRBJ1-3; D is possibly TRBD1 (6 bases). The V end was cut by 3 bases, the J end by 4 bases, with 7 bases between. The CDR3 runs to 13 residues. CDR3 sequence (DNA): TGTGCCAGCAGTTTCGGACAGGGAAACACCATATATTTT. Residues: CASSFGQGNTIYF.

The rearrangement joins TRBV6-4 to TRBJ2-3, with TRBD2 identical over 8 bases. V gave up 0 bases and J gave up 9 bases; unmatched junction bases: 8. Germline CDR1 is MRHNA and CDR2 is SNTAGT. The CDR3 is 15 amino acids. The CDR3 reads CASSDSSSSGRTQYF. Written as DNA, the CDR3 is TGTGCCAGCAGTGACTCGAGTTCTAGCGGGCGAACGCAGTATTTT.

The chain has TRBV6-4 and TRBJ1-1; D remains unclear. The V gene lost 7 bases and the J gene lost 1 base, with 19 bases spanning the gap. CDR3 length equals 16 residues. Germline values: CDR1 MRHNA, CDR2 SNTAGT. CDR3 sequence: CASNEFLRRSNTEAFF. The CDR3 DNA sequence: TGTGCCAGCAATGAATTTCTTCGGAGGTCGAACACTGAAGCTTTCTTT.

In nucleotides, the CDR3 is TGTGCCAGCAGCCCCGGTAGGGCAGGGGGGTATACTGAAGCTTTCTTT. Encoded protein: CASSPGRAGGYTEAFF. The gene calls are TRBV6-4 and TRBJ1-1; 7 bases are shared with TRBD1. The V and J ends lost 6 bases and 5 bases, in that order; junction bases with no gene match: 15. CDR3 length equals 16 residues. CDR1 and CDR2 from the germline V gene are MRHNA and SNTAGT.

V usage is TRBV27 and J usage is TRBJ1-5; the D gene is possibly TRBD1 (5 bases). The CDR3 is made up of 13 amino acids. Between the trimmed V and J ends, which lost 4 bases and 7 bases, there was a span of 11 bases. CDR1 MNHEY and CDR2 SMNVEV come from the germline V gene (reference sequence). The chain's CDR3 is CASSSRREQPQHF. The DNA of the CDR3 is TGTGCCAGCAGTTCCCGCAGGGAACAGCCCCAGCATTTT.

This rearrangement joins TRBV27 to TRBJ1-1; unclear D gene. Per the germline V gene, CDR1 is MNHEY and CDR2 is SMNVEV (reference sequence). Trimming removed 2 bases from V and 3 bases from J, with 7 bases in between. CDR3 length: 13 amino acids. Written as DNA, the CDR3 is TGTGCCAGCAGTTTAGGGCAGGACACTGAAGCTTTCTTT. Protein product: CASSLGQDTEAFF.

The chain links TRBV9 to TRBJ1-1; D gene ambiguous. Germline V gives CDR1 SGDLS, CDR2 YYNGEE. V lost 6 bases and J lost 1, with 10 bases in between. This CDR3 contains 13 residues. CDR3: CASNPRGNTEAFF. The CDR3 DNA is TGTGCCAGCAACCCCCGGGGGAACACTGAAGCTTTCTTT.

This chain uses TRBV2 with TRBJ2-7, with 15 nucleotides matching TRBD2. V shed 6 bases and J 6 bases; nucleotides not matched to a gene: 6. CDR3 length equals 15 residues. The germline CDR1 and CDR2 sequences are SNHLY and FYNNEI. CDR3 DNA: TGTGCCAGCAGCCTCGGACTAGCGGGGGGGTCCGAGCAGTACTTC. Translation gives CASSLGLAGGSEQYF. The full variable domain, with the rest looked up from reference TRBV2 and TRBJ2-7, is EPEVTQTPSHQVTQMGQEVILRCVPISNHLYFYWYRQILGQKVEFLVSFYNNEISEKSEIFDDQFSVERPDGSNFTLKIRSTKLEDSAMYFCASSLGLAGGSEQYFGPGTRLTVT.

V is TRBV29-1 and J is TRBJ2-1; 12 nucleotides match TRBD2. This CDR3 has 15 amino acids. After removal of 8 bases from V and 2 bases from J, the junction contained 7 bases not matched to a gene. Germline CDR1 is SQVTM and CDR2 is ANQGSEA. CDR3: CSSGLAGTPYNEQFF. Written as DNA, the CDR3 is TGCAGCTCCGGACTAGCGGGGACCCCCTACAATGAGCAGTTCTTC.